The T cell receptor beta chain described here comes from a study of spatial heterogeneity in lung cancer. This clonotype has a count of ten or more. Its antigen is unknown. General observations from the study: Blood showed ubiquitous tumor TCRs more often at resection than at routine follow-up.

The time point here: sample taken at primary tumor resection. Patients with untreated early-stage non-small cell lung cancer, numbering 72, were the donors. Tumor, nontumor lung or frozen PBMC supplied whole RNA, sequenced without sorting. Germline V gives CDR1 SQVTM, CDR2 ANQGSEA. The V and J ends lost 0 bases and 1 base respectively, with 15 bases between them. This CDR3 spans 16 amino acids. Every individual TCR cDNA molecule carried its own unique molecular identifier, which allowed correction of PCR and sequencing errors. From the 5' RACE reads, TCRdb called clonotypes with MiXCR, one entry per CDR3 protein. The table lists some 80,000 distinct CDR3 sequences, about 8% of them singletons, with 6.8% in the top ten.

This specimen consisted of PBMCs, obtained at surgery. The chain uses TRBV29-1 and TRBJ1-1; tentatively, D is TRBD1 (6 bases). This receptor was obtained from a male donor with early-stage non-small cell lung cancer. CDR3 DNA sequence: TGCAGCGTTGAAGAGCTCGGTAGGACAGAGAACACTGAAGCTTTCTTT. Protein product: CSVEELGRTENTEAFF. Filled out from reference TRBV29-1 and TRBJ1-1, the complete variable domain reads SAVISQKPSRDICQRGTSLTIQCQVDSQVTMMFWYRQQPGQSLTLIATANQGSEATYESGFVIDKFPISRPNLTFSTLTVSNMSPEDSSIYLCSVEELGRTENTEAFFGQGTRLTVV.